What follows are 9 T cell receptor beta chains derived from one specimen sequenced in a study of blood T cell repertoires in COVID-19. Sequenced by immunoSEQ multiplex PCR; TCRdb stores in-frame clones only, minus some. The sample lists about 100,000 clones, around four fifths occurring once. Sequenced: peripheral blood. Receptors were obtained from a woman in her seventies with acute or convalescent COVID-19.

This chain uses TRBV5-4 with TRBJ1-6; D possibly corresponds to TRBD1 (5 bases). Germline CDR1 and CDR2: SGHNT and YYREEE (reference sequence). V was shortened by 4 bases and J by 9 bases, with 23 bases between the two germline ends. This CDR3 has 17 amino acids. CDR3 nucleotides: TGTGCCAGCAGCCCCGGCCGTTATCAGGGCGTGGGTTCACCCCTCCACTTT. This encodes CASSPGRYQGVGSPLHF.

CDR3 amino acids: CASSLRDPTDTQYF. CDR3 nucleotide sequence: TGTGCCAGCAGCTTGAGGGATCCCACAGATACGCAGTATTTT. This rearrangement joins TRBV7-2 to TRBJ2-3, with D tentatively TRBD2 (5 bases). Germline V lookup: CDR1 SGHTA, CDR2 FQGNSA. V dropped 3 bases and J dropped 2 bases, with 9 bases sitting between them. This CDR3 spans 14 amino acids. Using reference TRBV7-2 and TRBJ2-3 for the parts outside the CDR3, the full variable domain is GAGVSQSPSNKVTEKGKDVELRCDPISGHTALYWYRQSLGQGLEFLIYFQGNSAPDKSGLPSDRFSAERTGGSVSTLTIQRTQQEDSAVYLCASSLRDPTDTQYFGPGTRLTVL.

With regard to this clone: The CDR3 carries no conserved terminal phenylalanine or tryptophan, so it likely arises from a read error. The DNA is omitted, as the CDR3 cannot be located on it reliably, and the CDR3 follows TCRdb's listing. V gene TRBV2 combines with J gene TRBJ1-1; the listed D gene, TRBD1, was not tested against the DNA. The CDR3 contains 14 residues when both ends are counted. Germline V gene lookup returns CDR1 SNHLY and CDR2 FYNNEI. The CDR3 reads CASSEAGQGARAGL.

The V and J genes are TRBV28 and TRBJ2-3; the match to TRBD1 covers 8 bases. The CDR3 is 13 residues long. V was clipped by 7 bases and J by 5 bases; unmatched bases: 5. Germline V CDR1 and CDR2: MDHEN, SYDVKM. The CDR3 region has the DNA TGTGCCAGCAAAGGACAGGGACTAGATACGCAGTATTTT. It codes for CASKGQGLDTQYF.

V and J are TRBV23-1 and TRBJ2-3; 10 positions match TRBD2. TRBV23-1 is annotated as an ORF whose role is uncertain. V gave up 11 bases and J gave up 2 bases; unmatched junction bases: 19. The CDR3 has 18 amino acids. The CDR3 nucleotides are TGCGCCTCCCTGGACAGGCTTGGACTAGCGGCCAACACAGATACGCAGTATTTT. It translates to CASLDRLGLAANTDTQYF.

The chain employs TRBV1 and TRBJ2-2; the table's D call of TRBD2 was not tested on the DNA. TRBV1 is designated a pseudogene. This CDR3 contains 18 residues. The CDR3 loop reads CTSSQQLAGGPLTGELFF. The CDR3 DNA sequence: TGCACCAGCAGCCAACAACTAGCGGGGGGCCCTTTGACCGGGGAGCTGTTTTTT.

This clone occurred a few times. The CDR3 nucleotides are TGTGCCAGCAGTTCCCGGTCCCGATTATTGGGCTACACCTTC. This codes for CASSSRSRLLGYTF. The gene calls are TRBV6-5 and TRBJ1-2; D is undetermined. The germline V gene has CDR1 MNHEY and CDR2 SVGAGI. The CDR3 loop spans 14 amino acids. The V end lost 4 bases, the J end lost 8 bases, and 17 bases lay between the germline ends.

The rearrangement links TRBV18 to TRBJ1-1; maybe TRBD1 (6 bases). Germline V gene lookup returns CDR1 KGHSH and CDR2 LQKENI. The CDR3 has 16 amino acids. Trimming removed 3 bases at V and 5 bases at J, with 19 bases between. CDR3 loop: CASSPRSDLGGTEAFF. CDR3 bases: TGTGCCAGCTCACCGCGATCGGACCTAGGGGGAACTGAAGCTTTCTTT.

V and J are TRBV6-2 or TRBV6-3 and TRBJ1-5, with TRBD1 matching 8 bases. The CDR3 is 18 residues long. Per the germline V gene, CDR1 is MNHEY and CDR2 is SVGEGT. With V trimmed by 6 bases and J by 4 bases, 17 bases remained unmatched. CDR3 sequence reads: CASSPGTGKGALNQPQHF. CDR3 sequence (DNA): TGTGCCAGCAGCCCCGGGACAGGCAAAGGGGCCTTGAATCAGCCCCAGCATTTT.